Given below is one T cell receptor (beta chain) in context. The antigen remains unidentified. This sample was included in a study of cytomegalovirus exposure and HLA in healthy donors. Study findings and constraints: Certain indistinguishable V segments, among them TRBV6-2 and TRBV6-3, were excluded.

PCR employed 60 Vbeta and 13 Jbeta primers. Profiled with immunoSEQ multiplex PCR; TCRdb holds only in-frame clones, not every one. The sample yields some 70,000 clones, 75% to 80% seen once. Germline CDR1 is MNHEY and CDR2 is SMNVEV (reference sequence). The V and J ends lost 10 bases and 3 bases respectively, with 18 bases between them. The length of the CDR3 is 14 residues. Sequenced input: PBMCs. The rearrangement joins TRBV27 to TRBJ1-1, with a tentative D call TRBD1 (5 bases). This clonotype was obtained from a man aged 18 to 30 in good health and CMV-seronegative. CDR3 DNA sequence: TGTGCCACCCAAGGGGCGGGAAGGTACACTGAAGCTTTCTTT. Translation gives CATQGAGRYTEAFF.